This T cell receptor beta chain was profiled in a study of response to subunit inactivated influenza vaccine. The CDR3 has 15 amino acids. With 4 bases clipped from V and 5 bases from J, the junction kept 5 bases outside the gene matches. The germline V gene encodes CDR1 SGHRS and CDR2 YFSETQ. TCRdb reprocessed the RT-PCR reads via MiXCR and lists one record per CDR3 protein. The sample has about 570,000 distinct CDR3 sequences, about 11% seen once. This clonotype was counted between two and nine times. Separately, the same data were catalogued under a study of T cells expressing NK-cell markers. That paper adds: For TCR beta, cDNA was produced by 5'RACE template switching with UMIs. It was from sorted CD3+CD56+NKG2C+, CD3+CD56+NKG2C- and CD3+CD56-NKG2C+ T cells that TCR beta repertoires came. Seven donors tested HCMV-seropositive and one tested seronegative among the eight sequenced. Once again these clonotypes came out on top in the CD3+CD56-NKG2C+ fraction of several donors.

Here the sequenced sample was PBMCs from blood, taken on the day of vaccination. This chain joins TRBV5-1 and TRBJ1-4, with 10 bases matching TRBD1. This sequence originates from a man aged 45 to 65 who received an inactivated influenza vaccine. The CDR3 is CASSPMGQGNEKLFF. The CDR3 nucleotides are TGCGCCAGCAGCCCTATGGGACAGGGGAATGAAAAACTGTTTTTT.